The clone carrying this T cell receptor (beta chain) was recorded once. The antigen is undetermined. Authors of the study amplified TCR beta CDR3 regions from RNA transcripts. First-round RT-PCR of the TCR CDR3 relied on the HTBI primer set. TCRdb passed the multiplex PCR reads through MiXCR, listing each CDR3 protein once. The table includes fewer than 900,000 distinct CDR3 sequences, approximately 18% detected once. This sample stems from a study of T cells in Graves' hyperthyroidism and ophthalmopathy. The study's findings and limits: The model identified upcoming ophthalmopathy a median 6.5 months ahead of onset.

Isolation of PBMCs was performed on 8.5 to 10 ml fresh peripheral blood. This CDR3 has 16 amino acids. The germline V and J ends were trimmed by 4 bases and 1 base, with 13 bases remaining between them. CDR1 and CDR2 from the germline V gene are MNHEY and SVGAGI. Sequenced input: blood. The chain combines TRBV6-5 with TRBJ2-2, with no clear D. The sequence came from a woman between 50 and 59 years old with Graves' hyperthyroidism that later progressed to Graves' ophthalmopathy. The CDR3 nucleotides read TGTGCCAGCAGTTTCCTCCCCGGCAGGAACACCGGGGAGCTGTTTTTT. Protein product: CASSFLPGRNTGELFF.